This T cell receptor beta chain was captured in a study of human T cells and chemical hapten exposure. Study information: In the sensitization step, 2% DPC was placed on approximately 2 cm by approximately 2 cm of upper inner arm skin. Per-sample TCR yields varied mainly from small pooled library volume differences.

This clonotype was counted many times. What it recognizes is unknown. Germline CDR1 is MDHEN and CDR2 is SYDVKM. V shed 4 bases and J shed 4 bases, with 7 bases lying between them. This CDR3 contains 12 residues. Time point defined: patch test 3, about 24 weeks after DPC sensitization. The treatment was: therapeutic diphenylcyclopropenone sensitization with weekly scalp DPC. TCRdb redid the calling of the RACE reads with MiXCR, one entry per CDR3 protein. The data contain under 75,000 distinct CDR3 sequences, 11% of them singletons. General study findings and limits: It should be noted that donors had alopecia, so their immune response may differ from healthy people's.

Sequences were derived from whole blood, sampled in connection with sensitization to the hapten diphenylcyclopropenone (DPC). The TCR sequence derives from a woman aged 45 to 65 with alopecia areata. Some clones in this sample may be carry-over from other donors' samples. The chain employs TRBV28 and TRBJ1-2; D gene ambiguous. The CDR3 bases are TGTGCCAGCAGTTGGAAGGCCTATGGCTACACCTTC. Translating it yields CASSWKAYGYTF.